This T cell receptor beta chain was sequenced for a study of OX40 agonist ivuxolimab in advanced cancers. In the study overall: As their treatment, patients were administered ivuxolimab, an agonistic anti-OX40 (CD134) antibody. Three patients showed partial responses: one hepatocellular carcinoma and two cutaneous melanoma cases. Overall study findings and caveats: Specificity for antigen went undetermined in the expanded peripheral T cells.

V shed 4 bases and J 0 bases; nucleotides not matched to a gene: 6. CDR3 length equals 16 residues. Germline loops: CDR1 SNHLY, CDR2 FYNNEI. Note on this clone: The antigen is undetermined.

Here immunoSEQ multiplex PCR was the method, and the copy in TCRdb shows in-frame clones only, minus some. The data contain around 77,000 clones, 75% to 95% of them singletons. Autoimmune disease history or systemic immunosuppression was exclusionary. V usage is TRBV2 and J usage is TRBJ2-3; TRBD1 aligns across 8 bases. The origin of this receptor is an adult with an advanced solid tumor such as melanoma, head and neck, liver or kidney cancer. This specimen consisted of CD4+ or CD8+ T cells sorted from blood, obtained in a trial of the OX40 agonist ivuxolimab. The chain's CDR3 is CASSVSGTGSTDTQYF. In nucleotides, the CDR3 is TGTGCCAGCAGTGTTTCGGGGACAGGTAGCACAGATACGCAGTATTTT.